These T cell receptor beta chains were read from a single sample in a study of CD8 T cells in Susac syndrome. In TCRdb, the immunoSEQ multiplex PCR reads were re-called with MiXCR into one record per CDR3 protein. The sample lists some 150,000 distinct CDR3 sequences, over 95% occurring once. Sequenced sample: CD8+ T cells from PBMCs. The receptors stem from a human donor with multiple sclerosis. CDR3s include the opening cysteine and the closing phenylalanine or tryptophan. The D gene is left open where the match is weak. Not every row has a clone size; where given, it reads once, few, many or a size class.

abundance: .
d_gene: .
j_gene: TRBJ1-4
v_gene: TRBV30
CDR3nt: TGTGCCTGGAGTGCCGGCGTGGGATTTAATGAAAAACTGTTTTTT
CDR3aa: CAWSAGVGFNEKLFF

abundance: .
d_gene: .
j_gene: TRBJ1-5
v_gene: TRBV2
CDR3nt: TGTGCCAGCAGTGATGGGGGGGCCCGTAATCAGCCCCAGCATTTT
CDR3aa: CASSDGGARNQPQHF

abundance: .
d_gene: .
j_gene: TRBJ1-5
v_gene: TRBV27
CDR3nt: TGTGCCAGCAGTTTATCAGGGGGCAATCAGCCCCAGCATTTT
CDR3aa: CASSLSGGNQPQHF

abundance: .
d_gene: TRBD1
j_gene: TRBJ2-3
v_gene: TRBV7-3
CDR3nt: TGTGCCAGCAGCTTAGACAGGGGGCATTCAGCAGATACGCAGTATTTT
CDR3aa: CASSLDRGHSADTQYF

abundance: .
d_gene: .
j_gene: TRBJ1-5
v_gene: TRBV20-1
CDR3nt: TGCAGTGCTAGAAGGAGAGGGGTTCATCAGCCCCAGCATTTT
CDR3aa: CSARRRGVHQPQHF

abundance: .
d_gene: TRBD1
j_gene: TRBJ2-5
v_gene: TRBV12-3/TRBV12-4
CDR3nt: TGTGCCAGTCAGGGGGCTATGGACCAGTACTTC
CDR3aa: CASQGAMDQYF

abundance: .
d_gene: .
j_gene: TRBJ2-7
v_gene: TRBV11-2
CDR3nt: TGTGCCAGCAGCCCCCAGGGCCCGACCTACGAGCAGTACTTC
CDR3aa: CASSPQGPTYEQYF

abundance: .
d_gene: .
j_gene: TRBJ2-3
v_gene: TRBV6-2/TRBV6-3
CDR3nt: TGTGCCAGCACTATACTCCGGGACGCGCCAACAGATACGCAGTATTTT
CDR3aa: CASTILRDAPTDTQYF

abundance: .
d_gene: .
j_gene: TRBJ2-3
v_gene: TRBV6-1
CDR3nt: TGTGCCACCCAGGGAGATACGCAGTATTTT
CDR3aa: CATQGDTQYF

abundance: once
d_gene: .
j_gene: TRBJ1-6
v_gene: TRBV5-6
CDR3nt: TGTGCCAGCAGCCGGGAGTTCAATTCACCCCTCCACTTT
CDR3aa: CASSREFNSPLHF

abundance: .
d_gene: .
j_gene: TRBJ2-6
v_gene: TRBV29-1
CDR3nt: TGCAGCGTTGAAAATGGAGGGAAGGCTGGGGCCAACGTCCTGACTTTC
CDR3aa: CSVENGGKAGANVLTF

abundance: .
d_gene: .
j_gene: TRBJ2-1
v_gene: TRBV30
CDR3nt: TGTGCCTGGGCGCTGGGCCATGAGCAGTTCTTC
CDR3aa: CAWALGHEQFF

abundance: .
d_gene: .
j_gene: TRBJ1-2
v_gene: TRBV6-5
CDR3nt: TGTGCCAGCAGTTACTCTTCGACAGCTTATGGCTACACCTTC
CDR3aa: CASSYSSTAYGYTF

abundance: .
d_gene: .
j_gene: TRBJ2-1
v_gene: TRBV2
CDR3nt: TGTGCCAGCAGTGGGGACACCAGAAATGAGCAGTTCTTC
CDR3aa: CASSGDTRNEQFF

abundance: .
d_gene: .
j_gene: TRBJ2-1
v_gene: TRBV29-1
CDR3nt: TGCAGCGTTGAGTCGAAGGGGGTCCGACACAATGAGCAGTTCTTC
CDR3aa: CSVESKGVRHNEQFF

abundance: once
d_gene: .
j_gene: TRBJ2-2
v_gene: TRBV12-3/TRBV12-4
CDR3nt: TGTGCCAGCAGTCTCCAGGGAAACGGGGAGCTGTTTTTT
CDR3aa: CASSLQGNGELFF

abundance: .
d_gene: .
j_gene: TRBJ1-5
v_gene: TRBV9
CDR3nt: TGTGCCAGCAGCGCGGACGGAAGCAATCAGCCCCAGCATTTT
CDR3aa: CASSADGSNQPQHF

abundance: .
d_gene: .
j_gene: TRBJ2-7
v_gene: TRBV7-9
CDR3nt: TGTGCCAGCAGACCCGGGACCTCCTTCTACGAGCAGTACTTC
CDR3aa: CASRPGTSFYEQYF

abundance: .
d_gene: TRBD2
j_gene: TRBJ2-3
v_gene: TRBV30
CDR3nt: TGTGCCTGTCCGGCCGCTCTGCGGGGGGTCTGGGGAGATACGCAGTATTTT
CDR3aa: CACPAALRGVWGDTQYF

abundance: .
d_gene: .
j_gene: TRBJ1-1
v_gene: TRBV7-9
CDR3nt: TGTGCCAGCAGTCGCCCGACAGCAAACACTGAAGCTTTCTTT
CDR3aa: CASSRPTANTEAFF

abundance: .
d_gene: .
j_gene: TRBJ1-5
v_gene: TRBV4-1
CDR3nt: TGCGCCAGCAGCCCTACAGGCGATTATCTCAATCAGCCCCAGCATTTT
CDR3aa: CASSPTGDYLNQPQHF

abundance: .
d_gene: .
j_gene: TRBJ1-6
v_gene: TRBV5-6
CDR3nt: TGTGCCAGCAGCTTCAGTAGCCCGCCAAACCATAATTCACCCCTCCACTTT
CDR3aa: CASSFSSPPNHNSPLHF

abundance: .
d_gene: .
j_gene: TRBJ2-1
v_gene: TRBV4-2
CDR3nt: TGTGCCAGCAGCCAAGGCCTGGGTGAGCAGTTCTTC
CDR3aa: CASSQGLGEQFF

abundance: .
d_gene: .
j_gene: TRBJ2-5
v_gene: TRBV11-2
CDR3nt: TGTGCCAGCAGCTTCTGGGGGAGTCAAGAGACCCAGTACTTC
CDR3aa: CASSFWGSQETQYF

abundance: .
d_gene: .
j_gene: TRBJ2-7
v_gene: TRBV21-1
CDR3nt: TGTGCCAGCAGCAAAGAGGACACCGCCTACGAGCAGTACTTC
CDR3aa: CASSKEDTAYEQYF

abundance: .
d_gene: .
j_gene: TRBJ2-7
v_gene: TRBV6-1
CDR3nt: TGTGCCAGCAGTGAGTCGCGGGAGCAGTACTTC
CDR3aa: CASSESREQYF

abundance: .
d_gene: .
j_gene: TRBJ1-5
v_gene: TRBV9
CDR3nt: TGTGCCAGCAGCGCGGGGTCTCTTAATCAGCCCCAGCATTTT
CDR3aa: CASSAGSLNQPQHF

abundance: .
d_gene: .
j_gene: TRBJ1-5
v_gene: TRBV7-9
CDR3nt: TGTGCCAGCAGTTACATAGAGCCCGAAGGCAATCAGCCCCAGCATTTT
CDR3aa: CASSYIEPEGNQPQHF

abundance: .
d_gene: .
j_gene: TRBJ1-2
v_gene: TRBV29-1
CDR3nt: TGCAGCTTTCGAGAAGGGGAATCCTATGGCTACACCTTC
CDR3aa: CSFREGESYGYTF

abundance: .
d_gene: .
j_gene: TRBJ2-7
v_gene: TRBV13
CDR3nt: TGTGCCAGCAGCCTATTATACGAGCAGTACTTC
CDR3aa: CASSLLYEQYF

abundance: .
d_gene: .
j_gene: TRBJ1-6
v_gene: TRBV3-1
CDR3nt: TGTGCCAGCACCAAGACAGGAGTAGCTTATAATTCACCCCTCCACTTT
CDR3aa: CASTKTGVAYNSPLHF

abundance: .
d_gene: TRBD1
j_gene: TRBJ2-3
v_gene: TRBV7-9
CDR3nt: TGTGCCAGCAGCTGGACAGGGGGCGGTTCAGATACGCAGTATTTT
CDR3aa: CASSWTGGGSDTQYF

abundance: .
d_gene: .
j_gene: TRBJ1-3
v_gene: TRBV29-1
CDR3nt: TGCAGCGTCGCAGAGGGGTACGGCTCTGGAAACACCATATATTTT
CDR3aa: CSVAEGYGSGNTIYF

abundance: .
d_gene: .
j_gene: TRBJ2-1
v_gene: TRBV30
CDR3nt: TGTGCCTGGAGTACGGGAAACAATGAGCAGTTCTTC
CDR3aa: CAWSTGNNEQFF

abundance: .
d_gene: .
j_gene: TRBJ1-5
v_gene: TRBV2
CDR3nt: TGTGCCAGCAGTGAAAGGCAGGCCCTCACGGAGCCCCAGCATTTT
CDR3aa: CASSERQALTEPQHF

abundance: .
d_gene: .
j_gene: TRBJ2-1
v_gene: TRBV12-3/TRBV12-4
CDR3nt: TGTGCCAGCAGTTTTAACTACAATGAGCAGTTCTTC
CDR3aa: CASSFNYNEQFF

abundance: .
d_gene: .
j_gene: TRBJ2-7
v_gene: TRBV20-1
CDR3nt: TGCAGTGCTAGATACGAGTCCTACGAGCAGTACTTC
CDR3aa: CSARYESYEQYF

abundance: .
d_gene: .
j_gene: TRBJ2-1
v_gene: TRBV30
CDR3nt: TGTGCCTGGAGTTGGGACCCTGACAATGAGCAGTTCTTC
CDR3aa: CAWSWDPDNEQFF

abundance: .
d_gene: .
j_gene: TRBJ1-2
v_gene: TRBV29-1
CDR3nt: TGCAGCGTTGTGAGCAGGGATGATGGCTACACCTTC
CDR3aa: CSVVSRDDGYTF

abundance: .
d_gene: TRBD2
j_gene: TRBJ2-3
v_gene: TRBV12-3/TRBV12-4
CDR3nt: TGTGCCAGCAGTTTACCTAGCGGGGGGGAAGATACGCAGTATTTT
CDR3aa: CASSLPSGGEDTQYF

abundance: .
d_gene: TRBD1
j_gene: TRBJ2-1
v_gene: TRBV12-5
CDR3nt: TGTGCTAGTGGCCTCGGACAGGGGGAATACAATGAGCAGTTCTTC
CDR3aa: CASGLGQGEYNEQFF

abundance: .
d_gene: .
j_gene: TRBJ2-3
v_gene: TRBV20-1
CDR3nt: TGCAGTGTCCCATGGACCCGGGCCACGGATACGCAGTATTTT
CDR3aa: CSVPWTRATDTQYF

abundance: once
d_gene: .
j_gene: TRBJ1-1
v_gene: TRBV9
CDR3nt: TGTGCCAGCAGCGTAGGGCAGGGGATGGATACTGAAGCTTTCTTT
CDR3aa: CASSVGQGMDTEAFF

abundance: .
d_gene: TRBD2
j_gene: TRBJ2-5
v_gene: TRBV12-3/TRBV12-4
CDR3nt: TGTGCCAGCAGTCCGACTAGCGGGGGGGAGACCCAGTACTTC
CDR3aa: CASSPTSGGETQYF

abundance: .
d_gene: .
j_gene: TRBJ2-7
v_gene: TRBV20-1
CDR3nt: TGCAGTGCTAGTGACGAGCAGTACTTC
CDR3aa: CSASDEQYF

abundance: .
d_gene: .
j_gene: TRBJ1-1
v_gene: TRBV25-1
CDR3nt: TGTGCCAGCAGGGGGCCGAACACTGAAGCTTTCTTT
CDR3aa: CASRGPNTEAFF

abundance: .
d_gene: TRBD1
j_gene: TRBJ1-5
v_gene: TRBV28
CDR3nt: TGTGCCAGCAGTTCCCAGACAGGGGTTGGCAATCAGCCCCAGCATTTT
CDR3aa: CASSSQTGVGNQPQHF

abundance: once
d_gene: .
j_gene: TRBJ1-2
v_gene: TRBV21-1
CDR3nt: TGTGCCAGCAGCAAGTTCCCTATTTTCTATGGCTACACCTTC
CDR3aa: CASSKFPIFYGYTF

abundance: .
d_gene: .
j_gene: TRBJ2-7
v_gene: TRBV4-1
CDR3nt: TGCGCCAGCAGCCAAGAGGTCCGGACCCAGTTGTACGAGCAGTACTTC
CDR3aa: CASSQEVRTQLYEQYF

abundance: .
d_gene: .
j_gene: TRBJ2-3
v_gene: TRBV29-1
CDR3nt: TGCAGCGACCTTTCGGATACGCAGTATTTT
CDR3aa: CSDLSDTQYF